The 21 T cell receptor beta chains listed next were all sequenced from one sample in a study of CD4 T cell repertoires in COVID-19. This table comes from immunoSEQ multiplex PCR, and its TCRdb copy is limited to in-frame clones, with some not included. The sample shows about 75,000 clones, about 80% of them seen only once. Sample: CD4+ T cells from peripheral blood, taken after recovery from COVID-19. All receptors come from a human donor who had COVID-19.

This clone was detected only a few times. This sequence joins TRBV29-1 and TRBJ1-3; no reliable D call. V gave up 2 bases and J gave up 3 bases, with 5 bases separating them. CDR3 length: 12 residues. Germline CDR1 SQVTM, CDR2 ANQGSEA. DNA for the CDR3: TGCAGCGTTGAAAAGGGTGGAAACACCATATATTTT. The encoded protein is CSVEKGGNTIYF.

This clone was detected only once. The chain is built from TRBV18 and TRBJ2-1, with 10 bases aligning to TRBD1. Germline V gives CDR1 KGHSH, CDR2 LQKENI. CDR3 length: 17 amino acids. V lost 5 bases to trimming and J lost 6 bases; unmatched junction nucleotides: 13. CDR3 sequence: CASSATKGQGTLNEQFF. The CDR3 coding sequence is TGTGCCAGCTCAGCCACCAAGGGACAGGGGACCCTCAATGAGCAGTTCTTC.

In its sample, this clone was seen many times. The chain employs TRBV12-3 or TRBV12-4 and TRBJ1-6, with a weak D call TRBD1 (6 bases). The CDR3 length is 13 residues. The germline V and J ends were trimmed by 7 bases and 14 bases, with 18 bases remaining between them. CDR3 DNA: TGTGCCAGCACCAGGGCCAGAAGGGGGGCCCTCCACTTT. The encoded protein is CASTRARRGALHF.

The chain carries TRBV28 and TRBJ2-1; D gene ambiguous. Germline lookup yields CDR1 MDHEN and CDR2 SYDVKM. The CDR3 totals 10 residues. V shed 4 bases and J shed 5 bases, with 0 bases lying between them. The chain's CDR3 is CASSYNEQFF. CDR3 coding DNA: TGTGCCAGCAGTTACAATGAGCAGTTCTTC.

The V gene is TRBV12-2, the J gene TRBJ2-5; the D call in the table, TRBD1, was not verified against the DNA. TRBV12-2 is given as a pseudogene. CDR3 length: 15 amino acids. CDR3 nucleotide sequence: TGTGCAAGTCGCTTAACAGGGGGCGTAGAGGAGACCCAGTACTTC. Its translation is CASRLTGGVEETQYF.

V gene TRBV28 combines with J gene TRBJ2-7, with 10 bases identical to TRBD1. The CDR3 has 15 residues. With V trimmed by 5 bases and J by 1 base, 5 bases remained unmatched. CDR1 and CDR2 from the germline V gene are MDHEN and SYDVKM. This chain's CDR3 is CASSTPGQGSYEQYF. The DNA for the CDR3 is TGTGCCAGCAGTACGCCGGGACAGGGGTCCTACGAGCAGTACTTC.

The V call is TRBV6-5, the J call TRBJ1-1, with D hard to call. The CDR3 has 12 amino acids. Germline CDR1 is MNHEY and CDR2 is SVGAGI. V lost 5 bases to trimming and J lost 1 base, with 5 bases between them. DNA for the CDR3: TGTGCCAGCAGTCGGGCGAACACTGAAGCTTTCTTT. Translating it yields CASSRANTEAFF.

The chain recombines TRBV10-3 with TRBJ1-2; weak D call: TRBD1 (5 bases). The V gene lost 3 bases and the J gene lost 4 bases, with 9 bases spanning the gap. Germline V gene sequence: CDR1 ENHRY, CDR2 SYGVKD. This CDR3 has 13 amino acids. The CDR3 DNA sequence: TGTGCCATCAGTGATCAGGGTTCCTATGGCTACACCTTC. It is translated as CAISDQGSYGYTF.

This clone occurred once. The J gene is TRBJ2-7, the V gene TRBV5-1; 7 bases match TRBD2. The germline V gene encodes CDR1 SGHRS and CDR2 YFSETQ. CDR3 length: 15 amino acids. With V trimmed by 4 bases and J by 2 bases, 9 bases remained unmatched. CDR3 nucleotide sequence: TGCGCCAGCAGCCCATCCCCGGGGACTACCTACGAGCAGTACTTC. The encoded protein is CASSPSPGTTYEQYF.

The chain couples TRBV15 to TRBJ2-7; D is unclear. There are 16 residues in the CDR3. The germline gives CDR1 LNHNV, CDR2 YYDKDF (reference sequence). Trimming shortened V by 1 base and J by 6 bases, and 19 bases separated the two germline ends. The chain's CDR3 is CATSRADNVKRAEQYF. The CDR3 DNA sequence: TGTGCCACCAGCAGAGCCGATAACGTTAAAAGGGCCGAGCAGTACTTC.

The rearrangement uses TRBV20-1 and TRBJ1-5, with 7 bases identical to TRBD1. This CDR3 region has 14 residues. Germline CDR1 and CDR2: DFQATT and SNEGSKA (reference sequence). V dropped 3 bases and J dropped 1; count of bases not matched to a gene: 3. DNA for the CDR3: TGCAGTGCTAGTATACAGGGGAGCAATCAGCCCCAGCATTTT. This translates into CSASIQGSNQPQHF.

As to this clone: Other nucleotide sequences from this sample produce the same CDR3. The genes are TRBV5-1 and TRBJ2-1; 7 bases line up with TRBD1. This CDR3 has 15 residues. The germline CDR1 and CDR2 sequences are SGHRS and YFSETQ. The V segment lost 0 bases and the J segment 0 bases; nucleotides outside the gene matches: 0. The CDR3 loop reads CASSLDRGSYNEQFF. The CDR3 DNA sequence: TGCGCCAGCAGCTTGGACAGGGGCTCCTACAATGAGCAGTTCTTC.

The J gene is TRBJ1-1, the V gene TRBV28; unclear D gene. CDR3 length: 12 residues. Deletions cut 7 bases from V and 3 bases from J, with 9 bases between. The germline gives CDR1 MDHEN, CDR2 SYDVKM. CDR3 sequence reads: CASTPRYTEAFF. For the CDR3, the DNA is TGTGCCAGCACCCCAAGGTACACTGAAGCTTTCTTT.

The genes are TRBV9 and TRBJ2-3; TRBD1 aligns across 8 bases. The V gene end was trimmed by 3 bases and the J gene end by 4 bases; junction bases not matched to a gene: 4. Germline-derived CDR1 and CDR2 are SGDLS and YYNGEE. The CDR3 runs 14 residues. The CDR3 nucleotides are TGTGCCAGCAGCGCACAGGGGGGTGCAGATACGCAGTATTTT. Residues: CASSAQGGADTQYF. The full variable domain, in which reference TRBV9 and TRBJ2-3 provide the parts outside the CDR3, is DSGVTQTPKHLITATGQRVTLRCSPRSGDLSVYWYQQSLDQGLQFLIQYYNGEERAKGNILERFSAQQFPDLHSELNLSSLELGDSALYFCASSAQGGADTQYFGPGTRLTVL.

The chain joins TRBV3-1 (or the pseudogene TRBV3-2) to TRBJ2-7; 10 nucleotides line up with TRBD2. The ends lost 1 base at V and 2 bases at J; junction bases unmatched: 11. The CDR3 loop spans 18 amino acids. The V gene's germline CDR1 is LGHDT and CDR2 YNNKEL (reference sequence). CDR3 nucleotide sequence: TGTGCCAGCAGCCAAGGTCTAGCGGGAGCTCAAGTGACCTACGAGCAGTACTTC. It encodes CASSQGLAGAQVTYEQYF.

This clone has only a few counts. The chain combines TRBV6-5 with TRBJ1-5; D not certain. Between the trimmed V and J ends, which lost 6 bases and 2 bases, there was a span of 11 bases. CDR1 is MNHEY and CDR2 is SVGAGI in the germline V gene. There are 14 residues in the CDR3. This CDR3 reads CASRGSYGNQPQHF. CDR3 sequence (DNA): TGTGCCAGCAGAGGATCCTACGGCAATCAGCCCCAGCATTTT.

V usage is TRBV10-2 and J usage is TRBJ2-3; 9 nucleotides agree with TRBD2. CDR3 length: 16 amino acids. The germline V gene has CDR1 WSHSY and CDR2 SAAADI. J lost 4 bases, V lost 8 bases, and 13 bases had no gene match. The CDR3 region is CASSLAGSEGADTQYF. Here the CDR3 DNA reads TGCGCCAGCTCGCTAGCGGGAAGCGAGGGGGCAGATACGCAGTATTTT.

The J gene is TRBJ2-5, the V gene TRBV5-1, with D maybe TRBD1 (6 bases). V lost 4 bases and J 5 bases, leaving 12 bases between the germline ends. Germline V gene sequence: CDR1 SGHRS, CDR2 YFSETQ. The CDR3 contains 13 residues. The CDR3 DNA reads TGCGCCAGCAGCAACAGGGTTGGGGAGACCCAGTACTTC. Translation gives CASSNRVGETQYF.

V is TRBV30 and J is TRBJ2-7; the D gene could be TRBD1 or TRBD2 (6 bases each). The CDR3 runs to 14 residues. The germline gives CDR1 GTSNPN, CDR2 SVGIG (reference sequence). Trimming removed 0 bases from V and 3 bases from J, with 12 bases in between. The CDR3 region has the DNA TGTGCCTGGAGTGTAGGGGGGAAAAGCTACGAGCAGTACTTC. The encoded protein is CAWSVGGKSYEQYF.

The chain combines TRBV29-1 with TRBJ2-3; D is unclear. This CDR3 has 14 amino acids. The germline V gene encodes CDR1 SQVTM and CDR2 ANQGSEA. V lost 2 bases to trimming and J lost 1 base, with 10 bases between them. CDR3 sequence: CSVERSRRTDTQYF. In DNA, the CDR3 is TGCAGCGTTGAAAGGAGTAGGCGCACAGATACGCAGTATTTT.

V gene TRBV11-2 combines with J gene TRBJ2-1, with D uncertain. Trimming stripped 4 bases from V and 0 bases from J, with 16 bases between. CDR1 and CDR2 from the germline V gene are SGHAT and FQNNGV. The CDR3 length is 17 residues. The CDR3 spells CASSSGVEWSSYNEQFF. The DNA for the CDR3 is TGTGCCAGCAGCTCCGGCGTTGAGTGGAGCTCCTACAATGAGCAGTTCTTC.